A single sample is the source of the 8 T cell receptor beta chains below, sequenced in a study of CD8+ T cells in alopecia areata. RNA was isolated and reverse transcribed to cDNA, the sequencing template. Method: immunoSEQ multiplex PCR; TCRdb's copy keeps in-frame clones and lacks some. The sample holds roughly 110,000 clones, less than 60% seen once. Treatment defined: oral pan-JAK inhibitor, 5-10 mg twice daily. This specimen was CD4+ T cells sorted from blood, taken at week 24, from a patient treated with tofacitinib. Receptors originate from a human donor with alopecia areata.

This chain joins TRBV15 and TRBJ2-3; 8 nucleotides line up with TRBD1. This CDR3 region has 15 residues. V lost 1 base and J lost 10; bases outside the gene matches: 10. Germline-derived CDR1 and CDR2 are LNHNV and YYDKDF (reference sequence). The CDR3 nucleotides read TGTGCCACCAGCAGAGTGCGTCAGGGGGCAATTGCGCAGTATTTT. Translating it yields CATSRVRQGAIAQYF.

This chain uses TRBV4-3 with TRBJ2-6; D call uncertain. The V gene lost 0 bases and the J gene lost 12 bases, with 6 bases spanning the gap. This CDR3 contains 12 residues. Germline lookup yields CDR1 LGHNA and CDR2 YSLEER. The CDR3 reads CASSQDSRVLTF. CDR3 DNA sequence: TGCGCCAGCAGCCAAGATTCACGCGTCCTGACTTTC.

The CDR3: CAISEGVSTDTQYF. The CDR3 DNA reads as TGTGCCATCAGTGAAGGGGTTAGCACAGATACGCAGTATTTT. This chain uses TRBV10-3 with TRBJ2-3; D may be TRBD1 (5 bases). The CDR3 spans 14 residues. CDR1 is ENHRY, CDR2 SYGVKD, per germline. Trimming took 3 bases from V and 0 from J, leaving 7 bases between them.

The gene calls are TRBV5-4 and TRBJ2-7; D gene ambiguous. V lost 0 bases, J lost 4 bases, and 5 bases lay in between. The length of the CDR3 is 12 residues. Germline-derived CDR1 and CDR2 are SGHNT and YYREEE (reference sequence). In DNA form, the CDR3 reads TGTGCCAGCAGCTTGGAAGGATACGAGCAGTACTTC. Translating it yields CASSLEGYEQYF.

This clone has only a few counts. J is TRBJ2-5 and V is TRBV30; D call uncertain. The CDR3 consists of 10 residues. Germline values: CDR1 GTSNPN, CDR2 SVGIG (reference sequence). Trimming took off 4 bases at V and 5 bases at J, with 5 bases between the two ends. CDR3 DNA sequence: TGTGCCTGGAAGAAGGAGACCCAGTACTTC. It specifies CAWKKETQYF.

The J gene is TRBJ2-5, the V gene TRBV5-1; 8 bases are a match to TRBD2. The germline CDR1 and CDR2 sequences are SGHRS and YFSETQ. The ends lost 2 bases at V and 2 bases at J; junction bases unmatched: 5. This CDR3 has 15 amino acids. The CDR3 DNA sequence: TGCGCCAGCAGCTTTACAGCGGGGGCGCAAGAGACCCAGTACTTC. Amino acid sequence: CASSFTAGAQETQYF.

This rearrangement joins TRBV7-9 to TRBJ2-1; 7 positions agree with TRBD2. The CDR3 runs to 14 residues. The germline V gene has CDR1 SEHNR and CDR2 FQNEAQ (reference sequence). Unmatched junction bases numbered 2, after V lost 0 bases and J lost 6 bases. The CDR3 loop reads CASSLAGGSNEQFF. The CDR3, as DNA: TGTGCCAGCAGCTTAGCCGGGGGGTCCAATGAGCAGTTCTTC. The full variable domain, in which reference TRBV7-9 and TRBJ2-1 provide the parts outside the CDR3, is DTGVSQNPRHKITKRGQNVTFRCDPISEHNRLYWYRQTLGQGPEFLTYFQNEAQLEKSRLLSDRFSAERPKGSFSTLEIQRTEQGDSAMYLCASSLAGGSNEQFFGPGTRLTVL.

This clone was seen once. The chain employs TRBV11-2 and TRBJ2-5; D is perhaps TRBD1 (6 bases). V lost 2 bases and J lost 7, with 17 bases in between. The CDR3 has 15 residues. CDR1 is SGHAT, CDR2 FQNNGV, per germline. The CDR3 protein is CASSLPHRASGTQYF. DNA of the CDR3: TGTGCCAGCAGCTTACCCCACAGGGCCAGTGGGACCCAGTACTTC.